The sample holds one count of the clone carrying this T cell receptor (beta chain). Losses at the gene ends were 3 bases for V and 3 bases for J; bases not matched to a gene: 8. CDR3 size: 16 residues. Germline V lookup: CDR1 MDHEN, CDR2 SYDVKM. The data derive from a study of cytomegalovirus exposure and HLA in healthy donors. Across the study: As released early, the data held some 80 million unique TCRs from HLA-typed donors.

60 Vbeta and 13 Jbeta primers were used in PCR. Produced via immunoSEQ multiplex PCR; TCRdb's table is partial and in-frame only. The sample shows around 170,000 clones, about 80% of them seen only once. The donors were healthy bone marrow donors. Donors counted as nominally healthy when sampled, yet unrecorded immune exposures were likely. Material: PBMCs. This clonotype was sampled from a man in his 60s in good health and CMV-seronegative. The chain is built from TRBV28 and TRBJ1-1, with TRBD1 identical over 9 bases. The CDR3 sequence is CASSFRDRVVHTEAFF. CDR3 in DNA: TGTGCCAGCAGTTTCCGGGACAGGGTGGTCCACACTGAAGCTTTCTTT. Variable domain in full (rest from reference TRBV28 and TRBJ1-1): DVKVTQSSRYLVKRTGEKVFLECVQDMDHENMFWYRQDPGLGLRLIYFSYDVKMKEKGDIPEGYSVSREKKERFSLILESASTNQTSMYLCASSFRDRVVHTEAFFGQGTRLTVV.